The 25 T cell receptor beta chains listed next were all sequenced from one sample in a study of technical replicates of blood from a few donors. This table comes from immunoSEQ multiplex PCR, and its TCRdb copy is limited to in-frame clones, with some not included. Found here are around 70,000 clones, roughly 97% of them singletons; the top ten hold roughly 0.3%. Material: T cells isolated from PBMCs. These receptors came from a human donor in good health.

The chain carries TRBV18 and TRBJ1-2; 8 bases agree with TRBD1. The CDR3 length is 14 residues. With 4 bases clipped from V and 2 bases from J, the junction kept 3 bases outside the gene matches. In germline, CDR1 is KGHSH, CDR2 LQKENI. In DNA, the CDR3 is TGTGCCAGCTCACTGCGACAGGGGAACTATGGCTACACCTTC. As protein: CASSLRQGNYGYTF.

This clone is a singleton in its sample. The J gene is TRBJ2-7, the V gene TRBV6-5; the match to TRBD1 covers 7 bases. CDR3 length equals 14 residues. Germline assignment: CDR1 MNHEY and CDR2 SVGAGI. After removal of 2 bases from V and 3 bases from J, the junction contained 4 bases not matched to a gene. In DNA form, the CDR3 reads TGTGCCAGCAGTTACCCGGGACAGCGCTACGAGCAGTACTTC. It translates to CASSYPGQRYEQYF.

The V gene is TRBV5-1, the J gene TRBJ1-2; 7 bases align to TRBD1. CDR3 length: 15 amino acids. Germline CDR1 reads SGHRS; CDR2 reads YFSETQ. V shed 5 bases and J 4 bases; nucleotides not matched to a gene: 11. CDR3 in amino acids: CASRYGQDSGYGYTF. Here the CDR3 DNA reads TGCGCCAGCAGATATGGACAGGATAGTGGCTATGGCTACACCTTC.

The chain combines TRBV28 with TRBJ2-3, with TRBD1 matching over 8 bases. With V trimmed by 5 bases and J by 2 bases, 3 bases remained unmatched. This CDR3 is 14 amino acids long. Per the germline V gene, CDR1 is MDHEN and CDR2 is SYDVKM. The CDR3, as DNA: TGTGCCAGCAGTCCGGACAGGGTCACAGATACGCAGTATTTT. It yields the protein CASSPDRVTDTQYF.

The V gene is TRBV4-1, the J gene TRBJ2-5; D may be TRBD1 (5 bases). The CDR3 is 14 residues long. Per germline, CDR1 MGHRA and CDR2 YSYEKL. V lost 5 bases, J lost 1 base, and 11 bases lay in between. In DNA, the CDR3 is TGCGCCAGCAGCGACCGACAGTTCCAAGAGACCCAGTACTTC. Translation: CASSDRQFQETQYF.

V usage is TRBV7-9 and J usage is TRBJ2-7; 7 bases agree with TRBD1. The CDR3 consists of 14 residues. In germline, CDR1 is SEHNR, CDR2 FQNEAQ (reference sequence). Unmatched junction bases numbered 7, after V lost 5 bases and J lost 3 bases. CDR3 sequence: CASSGRQGFYEQYF. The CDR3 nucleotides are TGTGCCAGCAGCGGCAGACAGGGCTTCTACGAGCAGTACTTC.

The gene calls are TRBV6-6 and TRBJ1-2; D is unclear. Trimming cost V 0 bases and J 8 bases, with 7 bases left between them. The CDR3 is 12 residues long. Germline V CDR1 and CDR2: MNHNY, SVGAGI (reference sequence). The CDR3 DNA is TGTGCCAGCAGTTACTCTCCTCGGGGCTACACCTTC. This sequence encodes CASSYSPRGYTF.

CDR3: CASSLAGNQPQHF. The CDR3, as DNA: TGTGCCAGCAGCTTGGCGGGAAATCAGCCCCAGCATTTT. J is TRBJ1-5 and V is TRBV5-4; D remains unclear. Trimming left V 0 bases short and J 4 bases short, with 5 bases between. CDR1 is SGHNT and CDR2 is YYREEE in the germline V gene (reference sequence). The CDR3 totals 13 residues.

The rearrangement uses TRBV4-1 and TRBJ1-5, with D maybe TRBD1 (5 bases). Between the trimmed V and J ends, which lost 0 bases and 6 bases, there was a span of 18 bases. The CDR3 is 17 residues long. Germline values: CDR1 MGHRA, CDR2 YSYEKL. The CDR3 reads CASSQEGVWEWGQPQHF. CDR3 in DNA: TGCGCCAGCAGCCAAGAAGGGGTGTGGGAATGGGGTCAGCCCCAGCATTTT.

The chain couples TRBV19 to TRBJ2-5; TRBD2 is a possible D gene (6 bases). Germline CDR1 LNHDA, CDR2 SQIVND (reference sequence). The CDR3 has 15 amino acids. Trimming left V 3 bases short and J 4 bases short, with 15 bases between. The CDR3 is CASSMPGMEGETQYF. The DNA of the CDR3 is TGTGCCAGTAGTATGCCCGGGATGGAGGGAGAGACCCAGTACTTC. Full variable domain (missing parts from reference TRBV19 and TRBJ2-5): DGGITQSPKYLFRKEGQNVTLSCEQNLNHDAMYWYRQDPGQGLRLIYYSQIVNDFQKGDIAEGYSVSREKKESFPLTVTSAQKNPTAFYLCASSMPGMEGETQYFGPGTRLLVL.

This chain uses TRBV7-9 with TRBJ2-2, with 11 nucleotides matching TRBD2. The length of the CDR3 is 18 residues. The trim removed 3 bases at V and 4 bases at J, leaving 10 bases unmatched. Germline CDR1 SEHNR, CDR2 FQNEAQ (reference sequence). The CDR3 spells CASSFSLAGECCTGELFF. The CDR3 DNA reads TGTGCCAGCAGCTTTTCACTAGCGGGAGAATGTTGCACCGGGGAGCTGTTTTTT.

CDR3 DNA sequence: TGTGCCAGTAGTATGGCCCTCGTGGGGGCGCATCAGCCCCAGCATTTT. Translating it yields CASSMALVGAHQPQHF. This chain joins TRBV19 and TRBJ1-5; D might be TRBD1 (6 bases). V was trimmed by 3 bases and J by 5 bases, leaving 17 bases between them. This CDR3 is 16 amino acids long. CDR1 and CDR2 (germline): LNHDA, SQIVND (reference sequence).

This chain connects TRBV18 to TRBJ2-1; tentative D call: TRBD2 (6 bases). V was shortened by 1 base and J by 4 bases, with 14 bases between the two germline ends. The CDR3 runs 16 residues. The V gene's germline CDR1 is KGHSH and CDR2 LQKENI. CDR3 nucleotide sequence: TGTGCCAGCTCACCACTAAGGGTAGCGGAATACAATGAGCAGTTCTTC. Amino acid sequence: CASSPLRVAEYNEQFF.

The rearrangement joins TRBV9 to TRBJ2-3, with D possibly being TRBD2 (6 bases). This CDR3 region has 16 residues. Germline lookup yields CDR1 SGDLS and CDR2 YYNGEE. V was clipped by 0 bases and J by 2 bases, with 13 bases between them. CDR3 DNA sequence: TGTGCCAGCAGCGTAGCATCGGGAGTCTCCACAGATACGCAGTATTTT. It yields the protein CASSVASGVSTDTQYF.

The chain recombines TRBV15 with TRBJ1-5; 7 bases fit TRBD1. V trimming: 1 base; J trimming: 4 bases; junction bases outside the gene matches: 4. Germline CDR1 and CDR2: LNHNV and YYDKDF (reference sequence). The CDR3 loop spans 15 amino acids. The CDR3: CATSRGQGLNQPQHF. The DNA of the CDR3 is TGTGCCACCAGCAGAGGACAGGGATTAAATCAGCCCCAGCATTTT.

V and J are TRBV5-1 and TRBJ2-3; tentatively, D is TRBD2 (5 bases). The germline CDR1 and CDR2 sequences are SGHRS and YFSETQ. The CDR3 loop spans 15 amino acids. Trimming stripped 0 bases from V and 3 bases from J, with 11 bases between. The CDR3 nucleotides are TGCGCCAGCAGCTTGGAAGGTAGCGTTACAGATACGCAGTATTTT. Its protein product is CASSLEGSVTDTQYF.

The CDR3 sequence: CASSVVEALNTEAFF. The DNA of the CDR3 is TGTGCCAGCAGCGTAGTCGAGGCTTTGAACACTGAAGCTTTCTTT. The V and J genes are TRBV9 and TRBJ1-1; D unresolved. This CDR3 region has 15 residues. Looked up from germline, CDR1 is SGDLS and CDR2 is YYNGEE. V dropped 0 bases and J dropped 0 bases, with 9 bases sitting between them.

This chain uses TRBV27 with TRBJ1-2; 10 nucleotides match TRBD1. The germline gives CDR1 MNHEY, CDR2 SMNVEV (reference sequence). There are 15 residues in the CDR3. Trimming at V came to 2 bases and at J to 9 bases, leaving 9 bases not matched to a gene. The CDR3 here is CASSLGTGDMASYTF. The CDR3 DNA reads TGTGCCAGCAGTTTAGGGACAGGGGATATGGCTAGCTACACCTTC.

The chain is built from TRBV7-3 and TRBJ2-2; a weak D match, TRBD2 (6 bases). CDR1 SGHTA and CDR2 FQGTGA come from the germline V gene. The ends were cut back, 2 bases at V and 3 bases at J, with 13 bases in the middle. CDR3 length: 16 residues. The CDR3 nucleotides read TGTGCCAGCAGCTTATTCGCGGGACGAGACACCGGGGAGCTGTTTTTT. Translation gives CASSLFAGRDTGELFF.

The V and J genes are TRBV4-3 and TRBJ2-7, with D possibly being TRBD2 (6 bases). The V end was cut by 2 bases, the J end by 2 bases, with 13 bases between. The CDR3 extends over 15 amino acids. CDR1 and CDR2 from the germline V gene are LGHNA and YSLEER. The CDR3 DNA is TGCGCCAGCAGCCAAAGGAGGGAGCCCCCCTACGAGCAGTACTTC. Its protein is CASSQRREPPYEQYF.

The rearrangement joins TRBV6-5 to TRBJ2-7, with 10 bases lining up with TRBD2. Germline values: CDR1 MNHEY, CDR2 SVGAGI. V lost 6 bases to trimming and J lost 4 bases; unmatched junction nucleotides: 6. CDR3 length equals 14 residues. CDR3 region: CASRTGLASYEQYF. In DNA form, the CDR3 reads TGTGCCAGCAGGACGGGACTAGCGTCTTACGAGCAGTACTTC.

The CDR3 spells CASTQRNNEQFF. For the CDR3, the DNA is TGTGCCAGCACCCAGAGGAACAATGAGCAGTTCTTC. The chain recombines TRBV2 with TRBJ2-1; D is unclear. V was trimmed by 7 bases and J by 5 bases, leaving 9 bases between them. The CDR3 consists of 12 residues. Germline loops: CDR1 SNHLY, CDR2 FYNNEI.

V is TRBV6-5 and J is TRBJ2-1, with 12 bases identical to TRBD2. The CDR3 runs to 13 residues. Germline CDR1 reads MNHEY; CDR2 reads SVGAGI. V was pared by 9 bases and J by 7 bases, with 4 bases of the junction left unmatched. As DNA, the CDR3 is TGTGCCAGTCAACTAGCGGGAGGAAATGAGCAGTTCTTC. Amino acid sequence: CASQLAGGNEQFF.

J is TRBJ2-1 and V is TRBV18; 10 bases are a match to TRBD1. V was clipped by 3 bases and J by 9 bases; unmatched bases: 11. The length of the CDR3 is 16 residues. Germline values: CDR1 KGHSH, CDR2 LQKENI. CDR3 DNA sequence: TGTGCCAGCTCACCGGCCGGGACAGGGGTCTTAGTTGAGCAGTTCTTC. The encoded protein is CASSPAGTGVLVEQFF.

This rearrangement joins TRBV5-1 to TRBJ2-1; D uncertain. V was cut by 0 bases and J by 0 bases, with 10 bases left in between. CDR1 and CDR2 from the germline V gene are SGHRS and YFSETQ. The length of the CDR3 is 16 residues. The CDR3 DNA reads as TGCGCCAGCAGCTTGGCCCTCGAGAGCTCCTACAATGAGCAGTTCTTC. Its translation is CASSLALESSYNEQFF.